This is a list of T cell receptor beta chains from one sample in a study of shared clonotypes between healthy human individuals. The method was immunoSEQ multiplex PCR; TCRdb's version includes in-frame clones alone and lacks a portion of them. In the table there are about 2.2 million clones, just over 90% of which are singletons. The sequenced sample was naive CD8+ T cells from PBMCs. All receptors derive from a man in his late teens or twenties in good health. Some clones in this sample may be carry-over from other donors' samples. Both conserved end residues are part of each CDR3. The D gene is left open where the match is weak. A row's size may be missing; if present it is once, few, many or a size class.

>-|TRBJ2-7|once|TRBV7-2
TGTGCCAGCAGCTTAGTACCGGGGGCGGGTGATTACGAGCAGTACTTC
CASSLVPGAGDYEQYF
>-|TRBJ2-1|-|TRBV9
TGTGCCAGCAGCCTCCCAGGGGGGGGTAATGAGCAGTTCTTC
CASSLPGGGNEQFF
>-|TRBJ2-3|-|TRBV5-1
TGCGCCAGCAGCTTGAGCGCGGACCGCCTAGACGATACGCAGTATTTT
CASSLSADRLDDTQYF
>-|TRBJ2-1|-|TRBV25-1
TGTGCCAGCAGTGTCTGGAGCGATGAGCAGTTCTTC
CASSVWSDEQFF
>-|TRBJ2-1|-|TRBV7-6
TGTGCCAGCAGCTTAGATCCCAGCGGAGCAAGACCCCCCTACAATGAGCAGTTCTTC
CASSLDPSGARPPYNEQFF
>-|TRBJ1-2|-|TRBV28
TGTGCCAGCAGTGTCACCAACCCCAACTATGGCTACACCTTC
CASSVTNPNYGYTF
>-|TRBJ1-5|few|TRBV5-1
TGCGCCAGCAGCTTGGGGCCCGGGGTGAGCAATCAGCCCCAGCATTTT
CASSLGPGVSNQPQHF
>-|TRBJ2-5|-|TRBV7-6
TGTGCCAGCAGCTCCGGAGGAGGGGGATTGCAAGAGACCCAGTACTTC
CASSSGGGGLQETQYF
>TRBD2|TRBJ2-3|-|TRBV19
TGTGCCAGTAGTCCCAACATAGCGGGAGCGCATCCGGATACGCAGTATTTT
CASSPNIAGAHPDTQYF
>TRBD2|TRBJ2-7|-|TRBV9
TGTGCCAGCAGCGTAGGGGCGGGAGGGCCCTTCCACGAGCAGTACTTC
CASSVGAGGPFHEQYF
>-|TRBJ2-2|-|TRBV4-1
TGCGCCAGCAGCCCCCTAGGGGGGGGCACCGGGGAGCTGTTTTTT
CASSPLGGGTGELFF
>-|TRBJ1-3|-|TRBV27
TGTGCCAGCAGGGGGATCCGGAACACCATATATTTT
CASRGIRNTIYF
>-|TRBJ1-5|-|TRBV7-8
TGTGCCAGCAGCTTAATTTCAGGGCTGAATCAGCCCCAGCATTTT
CASSLISGLNQPQHF
>-|TRBJ2-7|-|TRBV29-1
TGCAGCGTTGAAAGGCCAGGCTACGAGCAGTACTTC
CSVERPGYEQYF
>TRBD1|TRBJ1-6|-|TRBV7-9
TGTGCCAGCAGCCAAGGGACAGTTAATTCACCCCTCCACTTT
CASSQGTVNSPLHF
>-|TRBJ1-2|-|TRBV6-5
TGTGCCAGCAGTACGCGAAGGGGTTTGGGCTACACCTTC
CASSTRRGLGYTF
>-|TRBJ2-2|-|TRBV18
TGTGCCAGCTCCCCGGCCGGGGAGCTGTTTTTT
CASSPAGELFF
>TRBD1|TRBJ2-7|-|TRBV4-1
TGCGCCAGCAGCCATTCTAGGGGACAGGGGGACCACGAGCAGTACTTC
CASSHSRGQGDHEQYF
>-|TRBJ2-7|-|TRBV12-5
TGTGCTAGTGGTTTGAGTCCCGACCACGAGCAGTACTTC
CASGLSPDHEQYF
>TRBD2|TRBJ2-6|-|TRBV29-1
TGCAGCGTTCTCTCACGGGAGGGCCACGACTCTGGGGCCAACGTCCTGACTTTC
CSVLSREGHDSGANVLTF
>TRBD2|TRBJ2-7|-|TRBV27
TGTGCCAGCAGGGGTAGACTAGCGGGAGATCTCTCCTACGAGCAGTACTTC
CASRGRLAGDLSYEQYF
>-|TRBJ1-2|-|TRBV6-1
TGTGCCAGCAGTTTCCCGGGAGCGGGCTATGGCTACACCTTC
CASSFPGAGYGYTF
>-|TRBJ2-7|-|TRBV7-2
TGTGCCAGCAGCTCCTCCCCCCGGGGCAGGACCCCCTACGAGCAGTACTTC
CASSSSPRGRTPYEQYF
>-|TRBJ2-5|-|TRBV6-1
TGTGCCAGCAGTGAATTGGTGGCAGGGGCCCGGCAGACCCAGTACTTC
CASSELVAGARQTQYF
>TRBD1|TRBJ2-7|-|TRBV10-3
TGTGCCATCACCCCTGGGACAGGATCCTACGAGCAGTACTTC
CAITPGTGSYEQYF
>TRBD2|TRBJ2-7|-|TRBV7-9
TGTGCCAGCAGCCTAGCGGCCTACGAGCAGTACTTC
CASSLAAYEQYF
>TRBD2|TRBJ2-7|-|TRBV13
TGTGCCAGCAGCCAGCGGGGCTACGAGCAGTACTTC
CASSQRGYEQYF
>-|TRBJ1-1|-|TRBV6-6
TGTGCCAGCAGTGGGGTTGTGAACACTGAAGCTTTCTTT
CASSGVVNTEAFF
>TRBD1|TRBJ2-7|-|TRBV27
TGTGCCAGCAGTTTATCATGGCAGGGGGTACTCTACGAGCAGTACTTC
CASSLSWQGVLYEQYF
>TRBD1|TRBJ1-5|few|TRBV5-1
TGCGCCAGCAGCTTGGGACAGGGGGCGAGTCAGCCCCAGCATTTT
CASSLGQGASQPQHF
>-|TRBJ1-1|-|TRBV19
TGTGCCAGTAGTCCTACCCTTGTGGGTGAAGCTTTCTTT
CASSPTLVGEAFF
>-|TRBJ1-1|-|TRBV20-1
TGCAGCCGGTCGGGCGAAGCTTTCTTT
CSRSGEAFF
>-|TRBJ2-1|-|TRBV4-2
TGTGCCAGCAGCCAAGATAGTAGGGACCGGGGGTCCTACAATGAGCAGTTCTTC
CASSQDSRDRGSYNEQFF
>-|TRBJ1-2|once|TRBV7-9
TGTGCCAGCAGCCCTAACCGGGCCCCCCGGAGCTATGGCTACACCTTC
CASSPNRAPRSYGYTF
>TRBD1|TRBJ1-1|-|TRBV6-5
TGTGCCAGCAGCCACGGACAGGGAGGGAGCACTGAAGCTTTCTTT
CASSHGQGGSTEAFF
>TRBD1|TRBJ1-4|once|TRBV30
TGTGCCTGCCTGGACAGGGCCACTAATGAAAAACTGTTTTTT
CACLDRATNEKLFF
>TRBD1|TRBJ1-5|-|TRBV4-3
TGCGCCAGCAGCCGCCATACAGGGGACCTCAATCAGCCCCAGCATTTT
CASSRHTGDLNQPQHF
>TRBD1|TRBJ1-2|-|TRBV6-1
TGTGCCAGCAGTGAAGGGACAGGGCCTTATGGCTACACCTTC
CASSEGTGPYGYTF
>TRBD1|TRBJ1-1|-|TRBV7-2
TGTGCCAGCAGGGGAACGACAGGGTATGGCACTGAAGCTTTCTTT
CASRGTTGYGTEAFF
>-|TRBJ2-7|few|TRBV28
TGTGCCAGCAGTCTGGAGGGCCAGTCCTACGAGCAGTACTTC
CASSLEGQSYEQYF
>-|TRBJ2-3|-|TRBV9
TGTGCCAGCGGCGGCGGCGGAAGTTCAGATACGCAGTATTTT
CASGGGGSSDTQYF
>-|TRBJ2-3|-|TRBV4-1
TGCGCCAGCAGCCAAGACCTCAATTGGGAGTGGGGAGATACGCAGTATTTT
CASSQDLNWEWGDTQYF
>-|TRBJ1-1|-|TRBV5-1
TGCGCCAGCAGCTTGATACGGAAAGGGAACACTGAAGCTTTCTTT
CASSLIRKGNTEAFF
>TRBD1|TRBJ1-1|-|TRBV4-3
TGCGCCAGCAGCCAGCACAGGGGACCCACTGAAGCTTTCTTT
CASSQHRGPTEAFF
>TRBD2|TRBJ2-1|-|TRBV4-3
TGCGCCAGCAGCCAAGGGACTAGCCCACACAATGAGCAGTTCTTC
CASSQGTSPHNEQFF
>-|TRBJ1-1|-|TRBV2
TGTGCCAGCAGCCCCGAAGGAGGGGCCTCCGTTGAAGAAGCTTTCTTT
CASSPEGGASVEEAFF
>-|TRBJ2-2|-|TRBV28
TGTGCCAGCAGTGAAACTCATGGCACCGGGGAGCTGTTTTTT
CASSETHGTGELFF
>-|TRBJ2-5|-|TRBV7-9
TGTGCCAGCAGCTTATCCTACGGTCAAGAGACCCAGTACTTC
CASSLSYGQETQYF
>-|TRBJ2-6|-|TRBV27
TGTGCCAGCAGTTTTGTGACAAGACTGAACTCTGGGGCCAACGTCCTGACTTTC
CASSFVTRLNSGANVLTF